The T cell receptor (beta chain) under discussion was sequenced for a study of early T cells in non-severe SARS-CoV-2 infection (dated by TCRdb to the early 2020s). Some background on the complete study: Because TCR sequencing relied on bulk RNA taken from unsorted whole blood, pairing of alpha and beta chains was not possible.

This was a case-control study nested in a cohort of healthcare workers in London, UK, who had nasopharyngeal swab PCR tests and blood samples taken every week. Healthcare workers were recruited between 23 and 31 March 2020, during the week of the UK lockdown, and were followed weekly for up to roughly 15 weeks. The receptor library was made with 5' RACE. The run used a NextSeq 500. Unique molecular identifiers were attached to individual cDNA molecules in the TCR library protocol so that sequencing error and PCR bias could be corrected. TCR alpha and beta chains were both sequenced, and the abundances of alpha and beta sequences in each sample were closely correlated with each other. From the authors' description of their analysis: V gene, J gene and CDR3 annotation of TCR sequences was performed with Decombinator V4. TCRs were defined as expanded if a significant change between any two time points was detected under a Poisson model with p below 0.0001. Abundances of TCRs were expressed as counts per million after normalisation to the total number of TCRs sequenced in each sample. VDJdb, accessed 1 November 2021, was searched for CMV, EBV and SARS-CoV-2 annotated TCRs, excluding TCRs annotated for multiple antigens. TCRdb itself trimmed the public reads at Q25 with fastp, ran MiXCR and retained productive beta chains. All rows with the same CDR3 protein become a single entry with the most common DNA and genes. The V and J calls reflect TCRdb's pipeline rather than the authors' work. This sample holds 53,000 or so distinct CDR3 sequences; about 9.2% were observed only once. Roughly 8.3% of the sample goes to the ten largest clones.

Overall study outcomes, separate from this receptor: VDJdb matching was skewed toward anti-spike CD8 responses, so virus-specific expansions were likely underestimated and private and CD4 specificities were missed.

This clonotype has a count of ten or more. Its recognized antigen is unknown. No quality values exist for individual bases; no much larger clone is one base distant. The TCR originated in an adult who was a healthcare worker with PCR-confirmed SARS-CoV-2 infection or an uninfected control (not recorded which). The material sequenced was whole blood.

The CDR3 here reads CASSSPQWSPGTDTQYF. The bases read TGTGCCAGCAGTTCTCCCCAGTGGTCTCCTGGCACAGATACGCAGTATTTT. The rearranged chain carries TRBV28 and TRBJ2-3; the D gene identity is not certain. Including cysteine and phenylalanine, the CDR3 has 17 amino acids. This entry keeps only the CDR3 DNA: 51 bases, framed from base 1. V loses 4 bases of germline sequence and J loses 1 base, and the interval between the two ends is 18 bases. The germline V gene yields MDHEN for CDR1 and SYDVKM for CDR2. The full variable domain, with segments outside the CDR3 supplied by the reference TRBV28 and TRBJ2-3 proteins, appears as DVKVTQSSRYLVKRTGEKVFLECVQDMDHENMFWYRQDPGLGLRLIYFSYDVKMKEKGDIPEGYSVSREKKERFSLILESASTNQTSMYLCASSSPQWSPGTDTQYFGPGTRLTVL.